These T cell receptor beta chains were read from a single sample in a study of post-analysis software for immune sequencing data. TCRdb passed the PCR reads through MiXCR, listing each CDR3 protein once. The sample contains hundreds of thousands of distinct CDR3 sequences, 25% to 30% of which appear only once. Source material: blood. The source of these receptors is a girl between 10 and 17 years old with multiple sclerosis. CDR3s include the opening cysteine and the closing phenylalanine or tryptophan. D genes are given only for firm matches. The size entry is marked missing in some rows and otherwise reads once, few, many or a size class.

CDR3 protein: CATSDVGGRSYNEQFF
CDR3 DNA: TGTGCCACCAGTGATGTCGGCGGGAGGTCCTACAATGAGCAGTTCTTC
D gene: TRBD2
clone size: .
CDR3 length: 16
V gene: TRBV24-1
J gene: TRBJ2-1

CDR3 protein: CASSPAAAGINIHYF
CDR3 DNA: TGTGCCAGCAGCCCCGCCGCCGCCGGAATAAACATTCACTACTTC
D gene: .
clone size: .
CDR3 length: 15
V gene: TRBV9
J gene: TRBJ2-4

CDR3 protein: CASSFSAGVLPDTQYF
CDR3 DNA: TGTGCCAGCAGCTTTTCGGCGGGAGTCCTTCCAGATACGCAGTATTTT
D gene: TRBD2
clone size: once
CDR3 length: 16
V gene: TRBV7-9
J gene: TRBJ2-3

CDR3 protein: CASSLGAGYEKLFF
CDR3 DNA: TGCGCCAGCAGCTTGGGGGCGGGGTATGAAAAACTGTTTTTT
D gene: .
clone size: .
CDR3 length: 14
V gene: TRBV5-1
J gene: TRBJ1-4

CDR3 protein: CASTLRMSGYTF
CDR3 DNA: TGTGCCAGCACGTTAAGAATGAGTGGCTACACCTTC
D gene: .
clone size: once
CDR3 length: 12
V gene: TRBV6-6
J gene: TRBJ1-2

CDR3 protein: CASSQNSGRAHEQYF
CDR3 DNA: TGTGCCAGCAGCCAAAATAGCGGGAGGGCGCATGAGCAGTACTTC
D gene: TRBD2
clone size: .
CDR3 length: 15
V gene: TRBV3-1
J gene: TRBJ2-5

CDR3 protein: CASTTREGALANYGYTF
CDR3 DNA: TGTGCCAGCACCACCCGGGAGGGGGCCCTAGCTAACTATGGCTACACCTTC
D gene: TRBD1
clone size: many
CDR3 length: 17
V gene: TRBV7-2
J gene: TRBJ1-2

CDR3 protein: CSAPGRRDTEAFF
CDR3 DNA: TGCAGCGCCCCCGGAAGAAGGGACACTGAAGCTTTCTTT
D gene: .
clone size: .
CDR3 length: 13
V gene: TRBV29-1
J gene: TRBJ1-1

CDR3 protein: CASSRGTSGYNEQFF
CDR3 DNA: TGCGCCAGCAGTCGAGGGACTAGCGGTTACAATGAGCAGTTCTTC
D gene: TRBD2
clone size: many
CDR3 length: 15
V gene: TRBV7-7
J gene: TRBJ2-1

CDR3 protein: CASGPPTDRGRDIQYF
CDR3 DNA: TGTGCCAGCGGCCCACCGACGGACAGGGGGAGGGACATTCAGTACTTC
D gene: TRBD1
clone size: .
CDR3 length: 16
V gene: TRBV7-9
J gene: TRBJ2-4

CDR3 protein: CASSLPTGTNYGYTF
CDR3 DNA: TGTGCCAGCTCGCTCCCGACCGGTACTAACTATGGCTACACCTTC
D gene: .
clone size: many
CDR3 length: 15
V gene: TRBV28
J gene: TRBJ1-2

CDR3 protein: CSVAPASGRRYEQYF
CDR3 DNA: TGCAGCGTTGCCCCGGCTAGCGGGAGGAGGTACGAGCAGTACTTC
D gene: TRBD2
clone size: .
CDR3 length: 15
V gene: TRBV29-1
J gene: TRBJ2-7

CDR3 protein: CASSLALDRGETQYF
CDR3 DNA: TGTGCCAGCAGCTTAGCGCTGGACAGGGGGGAGACCCAGTACTTC
D gene: TRBD1
clone size: .
CDR3 length: 15
V gene: TRBV7-2
J gene: TRBJ2-5

CDR3 protein: CASSQDLQGMYGYTF
CDR3 DNA: TGTGCCAGCAGCCAAGACTTACAGGGAATGTATGGCTACACCTTC
D gene: .
clone size: few
CDR3 length: 15
V gene: TRBV14
J gene: TRBJ1-2

CDR3 protein: CASSQTSTYEQYF
CDR3 DNA: TGTGCCAGCAGCCAGACAAGTACCTACGAGCAGTACTTC
D gene: .
clone size: many
CDR3 length: 13
V gene: TRBV6-6
J gene: TRBJ2-7

CDR3 protein: CASSRNRVVEAFF
CDR3 DNA: TGTGCCAGCAGCCGCAACAGGGTGGTTGAAGCTTTCTTT
D gene: .
clone size: .
CDR3 length: 13
V gene: TRBV7-9
J gene: TRBJ1-1

CDR3 protein: CASRKPQGELFF
CDR3 DNA: TGTGCCAGCAGAAAACCCCAGGGGGAGCTGTTTTTT
D gene: .
clone size: .
CDR3 length: 12
V gene: TRBV6-5
J gene: TRBJ2-2

CDR3 protein: CSARRRDSPTGELFF
CDR3 DNA: TGCAGTGCTAGACGCCGGGACTCACCAACCGGGGAGCTGTTTTTT
D gene: .
clone size: .
CDR3 length: 15
V gene: TRBV20-1
J gene: TRBJ2-2

CDR3 protein: CASGLDGFKQETQYF
CDR3 DNA: TGCGCCAGCGGCTTGGACGGATTCAAACAAGAGACCCAGTACTTC
D gene: .
clone size: .
CDR3 length: 15
V gene: TRBV5-1
J gene: TRBJ2-5

CDR3 protein: CASSVGNRVRVNTEAFF
CDR3 DNA: TGTGCCAGCAGCGTAGGTAACAGGGTCAGAGTGAACACTGAAGCTTTCTTT
D gene: .
clone size: once
CDR3 length: 17
V gene: TRBV9
J gene: TRBJ1-1

CDR3 protein: CASSRGQNDQPQHF
CDR3 DNA: TGTGCCAGCAGCCGGGGACAAAACGATCAGCCCCAGCATTTT
D gene: .
clone size: .
CDR3 length: 14
V gene: TRBV5-6
J gene: TRBJ1-5

CDR3 protein: CASSKLGRNNEQFF
CDR3 DNA: TGTGCCAGCAGCAAACTGGGACGGAACAATGAGCAGTTCTTC
D gene: .
clone size: .
CDR3 length: 14
V gene: TRBV7-9
J gene: TRBJ2-1